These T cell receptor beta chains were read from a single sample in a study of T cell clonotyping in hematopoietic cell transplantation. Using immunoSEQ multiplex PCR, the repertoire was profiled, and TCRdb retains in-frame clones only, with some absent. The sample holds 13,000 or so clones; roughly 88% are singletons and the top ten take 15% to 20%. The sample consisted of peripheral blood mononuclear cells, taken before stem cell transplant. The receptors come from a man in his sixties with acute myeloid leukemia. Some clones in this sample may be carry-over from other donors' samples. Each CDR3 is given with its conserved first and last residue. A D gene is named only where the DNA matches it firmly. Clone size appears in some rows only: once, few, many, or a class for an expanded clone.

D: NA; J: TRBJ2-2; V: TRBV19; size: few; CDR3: CASKGFDTGELFF; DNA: TGTGCCAGTAAGGGTTTCGACACCGGGGAGCTGTTTTTT
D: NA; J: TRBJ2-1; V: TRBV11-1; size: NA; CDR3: CASSLVRVSYNEQFF; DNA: TGTGCCAGCAGCTTAGTCAGAGTATCGTACAATGAGCAGTTCTTC
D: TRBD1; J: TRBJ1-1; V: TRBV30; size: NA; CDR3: CAWSGGDRGQNTEAFF; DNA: TGTGCCTGGAGCGGGGGGGACAGGGGCCAGAACACTGAAGCTTTCTTT
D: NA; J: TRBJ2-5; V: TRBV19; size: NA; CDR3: CASSLNRQETQYF; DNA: TGTGCCAGTAGTCTAAACAGACAAGAGACCCAGTACTTC
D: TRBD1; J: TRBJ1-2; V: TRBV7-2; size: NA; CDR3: CASSPDRGRFYGYTF; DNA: TGTGCCAGCAGCCCGGACAGGGGGCGCTTCTATGGCTACACCTTC
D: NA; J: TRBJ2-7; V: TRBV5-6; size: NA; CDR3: CASSLELPPYEQYF; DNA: TGTGCCAGCAGCTTGGAGCTACCCCCCTACGAGCAGTACTTC
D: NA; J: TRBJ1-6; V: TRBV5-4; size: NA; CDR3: CASSLAQGNSPLHF; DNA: TGTGCCAGCAGCTTGGCGCAGGGCAATTCACCCCTCCACTTT
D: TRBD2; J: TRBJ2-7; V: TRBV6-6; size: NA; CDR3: CASSYLAAASSEQYF; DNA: TGTGCCAGCAGTTACCTAGCGGCTGCCTCCTCCGAGCAGTACTTC
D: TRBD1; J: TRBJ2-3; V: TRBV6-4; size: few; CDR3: CASSGTGGTDTQYF; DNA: TGTGCCAGCAGTGGGACAGGGGGCACAGATACGCAGTATTTT
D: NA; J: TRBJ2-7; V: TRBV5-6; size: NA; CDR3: CASSFPNAGESEQYF; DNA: TGTGCCAGCAGCTTCCCCAACGCAGGGGAAAGCGAGCAGTACTTC
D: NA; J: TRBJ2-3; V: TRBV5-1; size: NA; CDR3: CASSFGSRGTDTQYF; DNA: TGCGCCAGCAGCTTCGGTTCTCGGGGCACAGATACGCAGTATTTT
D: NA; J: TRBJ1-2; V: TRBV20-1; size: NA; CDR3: CSASWVYGYTF; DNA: TGCAGTGCTAGCTGGGTCTATGGCTACACCTTC
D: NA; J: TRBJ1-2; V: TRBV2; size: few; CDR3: CASRDPGDSYGYTF; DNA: TGTGCCAGCAGAGACCCAGGGGATTCCTATGGCTACACCTTC
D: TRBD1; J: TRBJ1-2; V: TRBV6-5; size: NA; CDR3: CASSSPFDRANGYTF; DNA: TGTGCCAGCAGTTCCCCCTTCGACAGGGCTAATGGCTACACCTTC
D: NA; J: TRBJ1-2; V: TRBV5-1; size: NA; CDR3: CASSPVPGINYGYTF; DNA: TGCGCCAGCAGCCCGGTGCCGGGAATTAACTATGGCTACACCTTC
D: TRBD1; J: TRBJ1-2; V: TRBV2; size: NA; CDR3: CAWGQNYGYTF; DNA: TGTGCCTGGGGACAGAACTATGGCTACACCTTC
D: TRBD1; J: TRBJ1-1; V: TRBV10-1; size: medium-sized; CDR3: CASSECPTGGRMNTEAFF; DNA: TGCGCCAGCAGTGAGTGCCCGACAGGGGGCCGCATGAACACTGAAGCTTTCTTT
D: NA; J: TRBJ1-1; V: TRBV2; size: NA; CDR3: CASDKGGERRLYF; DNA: TGTGCCAGCGATAAGGGGGGCGAGCGGAGACTATATTTT
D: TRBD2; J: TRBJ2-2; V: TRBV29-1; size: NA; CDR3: CSVEDPTSGYTGELFF; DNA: TGCAGCGTTGAAGATCCGACTAGCGGTTACACCGGGGAGCTGTTTTTT
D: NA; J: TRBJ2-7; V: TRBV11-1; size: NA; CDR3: CASSPWGETAAYEQYF; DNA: TGTGCCAGCAGCCCCTGGGGGGAGACGGCAGCCTACGAGCAGTACTTC
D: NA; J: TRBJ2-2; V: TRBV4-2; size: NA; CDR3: CASSLGAANTGELFF; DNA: TGTGCCAGCAGCCTGGGGGCCGCGAACACCGGGGAGCTGTTTTTT
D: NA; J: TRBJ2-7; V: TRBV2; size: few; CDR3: CASSSYEQYF; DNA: TGTGCCAGCAGTTCCTACGAGCAGTACTTC
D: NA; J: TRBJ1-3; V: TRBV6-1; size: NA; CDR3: CASSEHIGSGNTIYF; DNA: TGTGCCAGCAGTGAACATATAGGCTCTGGAAACACCATATATTTT
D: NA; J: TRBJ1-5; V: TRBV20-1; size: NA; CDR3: CSARDGRAQHF; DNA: TGCAGCGCTAGAGATGGGCGGGCCCAGCATTTT
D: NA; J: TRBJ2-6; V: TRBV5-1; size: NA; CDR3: CASSSEGVGANVLTF; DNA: TGCGCCAGCAGCTCAGAAGGGGTTGGGGCCAACGTCCTGACTTTC
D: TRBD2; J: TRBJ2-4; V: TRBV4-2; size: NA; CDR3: CASSQVSSGGLDIQYF; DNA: TGTGCCAGCAGCCAAGTCTCCAGCGGGGGGTTGGACATTCAGTACTTC
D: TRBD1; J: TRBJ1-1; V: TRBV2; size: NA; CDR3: CARDTGTVNTEAFF; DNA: TGTGCCAGGGATACCGGGACAGTGAACACTGAAGCTTTCTTT
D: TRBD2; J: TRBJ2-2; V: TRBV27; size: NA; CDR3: CASSLGRANTGELFF; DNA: TGTGCCAGCAGTTTAGGGAGGGCGAACACCGGGGAGCTGTTTTTT
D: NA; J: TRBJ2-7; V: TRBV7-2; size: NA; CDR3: CASSLSRQYEQYF; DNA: TGTGCCAGCAGCTTGAGCAGGCAGTACGAGCAGTACTTC
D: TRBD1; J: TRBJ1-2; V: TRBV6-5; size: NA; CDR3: CASSYTGQGHDYGYTF; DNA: TGTGCCAGCAGTTACACGGGACAGGGGCATGACTATGGCTACACCTTC
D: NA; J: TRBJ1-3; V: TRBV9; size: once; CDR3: CASPKVQPSSGNTIYF; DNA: TGTGCCAGCCCGAAGGTACAGCCGAGCTCTGGAAACACCATATATTTT
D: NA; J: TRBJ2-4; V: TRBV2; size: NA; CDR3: CARFGGRENLVKNIQYF; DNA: TGTGCCAGGTTTGGCGGCAGGGAGAATTTGGTCAAAAACATTCAGTACTTC
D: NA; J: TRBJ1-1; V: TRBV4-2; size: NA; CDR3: CASSQDSRGDTEAFF; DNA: TGTGCCAGCAGCCAAGATTCCCGGGGGGACACTGAAGCTTTCTTT
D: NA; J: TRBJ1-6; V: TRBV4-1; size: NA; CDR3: CASSLDRYSPLHF; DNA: TGCGCCAGCAGCCTGGACAGATATTCACCCCTCCACTTT
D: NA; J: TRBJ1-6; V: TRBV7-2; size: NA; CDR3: CASSLIGTGWDSPLHF; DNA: TGTGCCAGCAGCTTAATTGGTACAGGATGGGATTCACCCCTCCACTTT
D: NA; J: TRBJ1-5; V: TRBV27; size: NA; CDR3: CASSLAWGPYSNQPQHF; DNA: TGTGCCAGCAGTCTCGCATGGGGGCCTTATAGCAATCAGCCCCAGCATTTT
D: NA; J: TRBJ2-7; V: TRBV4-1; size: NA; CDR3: CASSYTGTSYEQYF; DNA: TGCGCCAGCAGCTATACAGGGACTTCCTACGAGCAGTACTTC
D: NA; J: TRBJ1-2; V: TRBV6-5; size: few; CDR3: CASSYSATNYGYTF; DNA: TGTGCCAGCAGTTACTCTGCGACTAACTATGGCTACACCTTC
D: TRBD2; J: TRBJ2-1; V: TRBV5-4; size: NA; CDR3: CASSLASGALYNEQFF; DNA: TGTGCCAGCAGCTTAGCAAGCGGGGCGCTCTACAATGAGCAGTTCTTC
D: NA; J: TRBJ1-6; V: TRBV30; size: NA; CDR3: CAWKGTYNSPLHF; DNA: TGTGCCTGGAAGGGGACCTATAATTCACCCCTCCACTTT
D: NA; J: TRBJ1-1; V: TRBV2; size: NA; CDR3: CASLSDRSNTEAFF; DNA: TGTGCCAGCTTAAGTGACAGAAGTAACACTGAAGCTTTCTTT
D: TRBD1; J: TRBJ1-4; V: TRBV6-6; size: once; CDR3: CASRSGQGDGEKLFF; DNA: TGTGCCAGCAGAAGCGGACAGGGAGATGGGGAAAAACTGTTTTTT
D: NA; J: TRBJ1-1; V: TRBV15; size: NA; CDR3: CATSRGMNTEAFF; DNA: TGTGCCACCAGCAGGGGGATGAACACTGAAGCTTTCTTT
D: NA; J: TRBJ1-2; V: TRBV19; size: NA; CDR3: CASSIGGGYTF; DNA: TGTGCCAGTAGTATTGGGGGGGGCTACACCTTC
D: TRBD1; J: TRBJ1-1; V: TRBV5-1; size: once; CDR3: CASSLGPGTDTEAFF; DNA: TGCGCCAGCAGCTTGGGGCCCGGGACAGACACTGAAGCTTTCTTT
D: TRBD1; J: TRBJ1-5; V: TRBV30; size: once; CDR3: CAWSTGGNQPQHF; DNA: TGTGCCTGGAGTACAGGGGGAAATCAGCCCCAGCATTTT
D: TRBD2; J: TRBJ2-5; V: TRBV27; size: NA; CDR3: CASAVGGGIQETQYF; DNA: TGTGCCAGCGCCGTGGGGGGGGGTATCCAAGAGACCCAGTACTTC
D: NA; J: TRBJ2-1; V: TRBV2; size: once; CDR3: CASYPERTDNEQFF; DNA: TGTGCCAGTTACCCCGAGCGAACAGACAATGAGCAGTTCTTC
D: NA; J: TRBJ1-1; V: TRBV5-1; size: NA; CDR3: CASSFEGRNTEAFF; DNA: TGCGCCAGCAGCTTTGAGGGGCGGAACACTGAAGCTTTCTTT
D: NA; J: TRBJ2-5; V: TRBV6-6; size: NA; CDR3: CASSYAPKETQYF; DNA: TGTGCCAGCAGTTACGCCCCGAAAGAGACCCAGTACTTC
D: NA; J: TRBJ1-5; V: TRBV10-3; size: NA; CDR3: CAISGTADQPQHF; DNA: TGTGCCATCAGTGGGACAGCTGATCAGCCCCAGCATTTT
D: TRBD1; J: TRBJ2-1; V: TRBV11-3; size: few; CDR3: CASSFTGQGANEQFF; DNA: TGTGCCAGCAGCTTTACGGGACAGGGGGCAAATGAGCAGTTCTTC
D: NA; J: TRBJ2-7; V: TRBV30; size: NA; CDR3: CAWSGGLEGEQYF; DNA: TGTGCCTGGAGTGGGGGGTTAGAGGGGGAGCAGTACTTC